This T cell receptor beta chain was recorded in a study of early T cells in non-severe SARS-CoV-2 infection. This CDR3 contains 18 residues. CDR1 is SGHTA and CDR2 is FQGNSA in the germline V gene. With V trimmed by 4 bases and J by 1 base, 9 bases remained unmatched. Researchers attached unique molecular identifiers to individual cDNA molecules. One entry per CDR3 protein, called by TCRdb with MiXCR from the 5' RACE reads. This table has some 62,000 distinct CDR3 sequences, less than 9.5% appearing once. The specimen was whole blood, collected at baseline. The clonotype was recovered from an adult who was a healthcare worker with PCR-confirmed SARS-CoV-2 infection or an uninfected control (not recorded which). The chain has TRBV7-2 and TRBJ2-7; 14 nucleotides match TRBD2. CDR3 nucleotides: TGTGCCAGCAGCTCCGGGACTAGCGGGAGTTATAGATCCTACGAGCAGTACTTC. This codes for CASSSGTSGSYRSYEQYF.